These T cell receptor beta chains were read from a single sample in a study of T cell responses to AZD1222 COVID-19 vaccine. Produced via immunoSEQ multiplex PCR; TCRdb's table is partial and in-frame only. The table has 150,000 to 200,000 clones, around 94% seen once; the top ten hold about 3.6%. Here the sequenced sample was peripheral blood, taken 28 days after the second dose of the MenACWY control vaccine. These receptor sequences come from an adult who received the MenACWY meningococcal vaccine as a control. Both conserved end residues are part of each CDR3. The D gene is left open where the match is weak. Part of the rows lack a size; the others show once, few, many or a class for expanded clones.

TGTGCCACCAGTGATGCCGGGACCAGTGGGTTTGAGCAGTTCTTC,CATSDAGTSGFEQFF,TRBJ2-1,TRBV24-1,NA,NA
TGTGCCAGCAGCTTAGTCCCCCCCAAGAAGAGCTCTGGAAACACCATATATTTT,CASSLVPPKKSSGNTIYF,TRBJ1-3,TRBV11-3,NA,NA
TGTGCCAGCAGTTTGACCGACTACAGGGGAGACTATGGCTACACCTTC,CASSLTDYRGDYGYTF,TRBJ1-2,TRBV28,NA,TRBD1
TGTGCCAGCAGCTCGCTAGCGGGAGGGTTCGAGCAGTACTTC,CASSSLAGGFEQYF,TRBJ2-7,TRBV11-2,NA,TRBD2
TGTGCCTCAAAAGACCCGTCGGTAGGAGCGAACACCGGGGAGCTGTTTTTT,CASKDPSVGANTGELFF,TRBJ2-2,TRBV19,few,NA
TGTGCCAGCGTTACGGCGGGAGGGTCTGGGGCCAACGTCCTGACTTTC,CASVTAGGSGANVLTF,TRBJ2-6,TRBV2,once,TRBD2
TGTGCCAGCAGTTTAACCACTAATAGCAATCAGCCCCAGCATTTT,CASSLTTNSNQPQHF,TRBJ1-5,TRBV27,NA,NA
TGTGCCAGCAGTCTCGGGACTAGCGGGATCAATGAGCAGTTCTTC,CASSLGTSGINEQFF,TRBJ2-1,TRBV27,once,TRBD2
TGTGCCAGCAGGTCACAGGGAGGTGAAGCTTTCTTT,CASRSQGGEAFF,TRBJ1-1,TRBV28,NA,NA
TGTGCCAGCAGTTTCGCGGGAGTAGCAGATACGCAGTATTTT,CASSFAGVADTQYF,TRBJ2-3,TRBV28,NA,TRBD2
TGTGCCAGCAGCTTTGACCGGATTAGGAACACTGAAGCTTTCTTT,CASSFDRIRNTEAFF,TRBJ1-1,TRBV7-9,NA,NA
TGCGCCAGCAGCTTGCGGCCCTTGGGGAACACTGAAGCTTTCTTT,CASSLRPLGNTEAFF,TRBJ1-1,TRBV5-1,NA,NA
TGTGCCAGCACCGGGAATGAAAAACTGTTTTTT,CASTGNEKLFF,TRBJ1-4,TRBV6-6,NA,NA
TGTGCCAGCAGCCCCCCTGGAGTGAACATTCAGTACTTC,CASSPPGVNIQYF,TRBJ2-4,TRBV11-2,NA,NA
TGCGCCAGCAGCTTGGGTTTCGGGGGGCCCCGCAATGAAAAACTGTTTTTT,CASSLGFGGPRNEKLFF,TRBJ1-4,TRBV5-1,few,NA
TGTGCCAGCAGTGATTGGGGGCCAAGGTATTTT,CASSDWGPRYF,TRBJ1-5,TRBV2,NA,NA
TGTGCCAGCAGTTGGGGGGGGCTCTACAATGAGCAGTTCTTC,CASSWGGLYNEQFF,TRBJ2-1,TRBV6-6,NA,NA
TGTGCCAGCAGCTTAGAAGGTTCCGGGGGGCCCCGGGGCTACACCTTC,CASSLEGSGGPRGYTF,TRBJ1-2,TRBV13,NA,NA
TGCAGCGTGGAACAGGGGCTAGCTGGAAACACCATATATTTT,CSVEQGLAGNTIYF,TRBJ1-3,TRBV29-1,NA,TRBD1
TGTGCCAGCAGTTCCCAGAGGCTAGCGTCCGGGGAGCTGTTTTTT,CASSSQRLASGELFF,TRBJ2-2,TRBV7-2,NA,NA
TGCAGCTCCCGACCCGCAGGGGGAACAGATACGCAGTATTTT,CSSRPAGGTDTQYF,TRBJ2-3,TRBV29-1,NA,TRBD1
TGTGCCAGTAACGTTGGACAGGGGGCTCAGCCCCAGCATTTT,CASNVGQGAQPQHF,TRBJ1-5,TRBV19,NA,TRBD1
TGTGCCAGCAGCTTAGCGGGGGAAAACACTGAAGCTTTCTTT,CASSLAGENTEAFF,TRBJ1-1,TRBV11-2,few,NA
TGTGCCAGCAGTTTATATCCGGGACAGGGTAGGCCTGAAGCTTTCTTT,CASSLYPGQGRPEAFF,TRBJ1-1,TRBV27,NA,TRBD1
TGTGCCAGCAGTGATGATGATTTCGCAGGGGGCTTATTAGGCTACACCTTC,CASSDDDFAGGLLGYTF,TRBJ1-2,TRBV6-1,NA,TRBD1
TGTGCCAGCAGTGACGAGCTGGGCACTGAAGCTTTCTTT,CASSDELGTEAFF,TRBJ1-1,TRBV6-4,NA,NA